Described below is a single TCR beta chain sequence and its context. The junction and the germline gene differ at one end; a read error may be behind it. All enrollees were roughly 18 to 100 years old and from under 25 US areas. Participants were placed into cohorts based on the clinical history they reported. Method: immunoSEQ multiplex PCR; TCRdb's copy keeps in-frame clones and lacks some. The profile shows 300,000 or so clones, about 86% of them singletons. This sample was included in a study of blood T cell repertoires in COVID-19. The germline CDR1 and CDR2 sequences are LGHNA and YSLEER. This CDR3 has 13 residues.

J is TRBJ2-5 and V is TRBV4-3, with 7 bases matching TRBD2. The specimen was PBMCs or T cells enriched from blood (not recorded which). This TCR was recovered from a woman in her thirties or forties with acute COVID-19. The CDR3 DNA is TGCGCCAGCAGCCAAGATCAGGGACTAACACACAACTTC. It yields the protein CASSQDQGLTHNF.